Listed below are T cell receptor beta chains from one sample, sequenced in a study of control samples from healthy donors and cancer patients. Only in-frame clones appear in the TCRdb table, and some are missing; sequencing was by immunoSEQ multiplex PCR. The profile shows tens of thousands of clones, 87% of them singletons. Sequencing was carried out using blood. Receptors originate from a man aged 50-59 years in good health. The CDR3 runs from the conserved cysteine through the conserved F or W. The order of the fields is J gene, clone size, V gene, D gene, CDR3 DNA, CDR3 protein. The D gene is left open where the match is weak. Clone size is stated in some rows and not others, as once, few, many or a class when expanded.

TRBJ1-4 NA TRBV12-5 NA TGTGCTAGTGGTTTGGGCAGGGAGGATGAAAAACTGTTTTTT CASGLGREDEKLFF
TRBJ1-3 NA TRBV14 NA TGTGCCAGCAGCCAAGAAAGGGCTGGAAACACCATATATTTT CASSQERAGNTIYF
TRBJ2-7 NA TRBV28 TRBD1 TGTGCCAGCATCCCCCTGGCAGGGGGTATCATCGGGGAACGCGAGCAGTACTTC CASIPLAGGIIGEREQYF
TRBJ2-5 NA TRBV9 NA TGTGCCAGCAGCGCCACCCAAGAGACCCAGTACTTC CASSATQETQYF
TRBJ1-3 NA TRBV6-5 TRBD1 TGTGCCAGCGGCCGGACAGGGAATTGGGACACCATATATTTT CASGRTGNWDTIYF
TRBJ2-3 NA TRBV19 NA TGTGCCAGTAGTATAGCTCCAGCGCCCACAGATACGCAGTATTTT CASSIAPAPTDTQYF
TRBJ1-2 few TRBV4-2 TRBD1 TGTGCCAGCAGCCAAGATCTCGGGGACAGGGGGTTAATTGGCTACACCTTC CASSQDLGDRGLIGYTF
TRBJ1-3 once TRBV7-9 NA TGTGCCAGCAGCTTGGGAAACACCATATATTTT CASSLGNTIYF
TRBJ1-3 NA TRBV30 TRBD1 TGTGCCTGGAGTGTACGGCAGGGGGCTTTGGGAAACACCATATATTTT CAWSVRQGALGNTIYF
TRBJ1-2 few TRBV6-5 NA TGTGCCAGTCTTTGGGGGTGGGGGAGTGTCTATGGCTACACCTTC CASLWGWGSVYGYTF
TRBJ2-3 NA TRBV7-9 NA TGTGCCACCTCCCCCTCCGATACGCAGTATTTT CATSPSDTQYF
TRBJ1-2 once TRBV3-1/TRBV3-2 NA TGTGCCAGCAGAGGGACGGCGGGTAATGGCTACACCTTC CASRGTAGNGYTF
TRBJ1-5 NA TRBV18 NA TGTGCCAGCTCAGGGGGGGACCATCAGCCCCAGCACTTT CASSGGDHQPQHF
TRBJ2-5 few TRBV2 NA TGTGCCTCCGGTGGGCTAGCGCAAGAGACCCAGTACTTC CASGGLAQETQYF
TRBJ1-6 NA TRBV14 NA TGTGCCAGCAGCCAAGGTTGGGGGGCTAGCGACAGATCACCCCTCCACTTT CASSQGWGASDRSPLHF
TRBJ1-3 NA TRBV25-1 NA TGTGCCAGCAGTGAATCGATAAGCTCTGGAAACACCATATATTTT CASSESISSGNTIYF
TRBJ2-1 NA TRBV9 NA TGTGCCAGCAGCGTAGCAGACCTCAGTTCGAGGGGGGGCTACAATGAGCAGTTCTTC CASSVADLSSRGGYNEQFF
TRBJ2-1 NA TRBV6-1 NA TGTGCCAGCAGTGAAGGAATAAATGAGCAGTTCTTC CASSEGINEQFF